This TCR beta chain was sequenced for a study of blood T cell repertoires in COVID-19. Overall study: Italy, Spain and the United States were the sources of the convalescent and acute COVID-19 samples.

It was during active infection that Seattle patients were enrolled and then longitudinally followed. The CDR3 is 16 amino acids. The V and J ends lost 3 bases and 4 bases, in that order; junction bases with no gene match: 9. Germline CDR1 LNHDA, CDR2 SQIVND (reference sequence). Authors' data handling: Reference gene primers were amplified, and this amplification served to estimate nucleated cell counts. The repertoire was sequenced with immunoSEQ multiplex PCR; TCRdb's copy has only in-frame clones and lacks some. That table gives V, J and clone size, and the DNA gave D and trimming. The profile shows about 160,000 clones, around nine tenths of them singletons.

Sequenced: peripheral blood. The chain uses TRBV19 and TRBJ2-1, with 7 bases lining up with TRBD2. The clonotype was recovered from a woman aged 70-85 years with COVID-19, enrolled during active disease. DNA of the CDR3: TGTGCCAGTAGTATGGGGGGGAGCGGGGTTTACAATGAGCAGTTCTTC. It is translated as CASSMGGSGVYNEQFF.